A selection of T cell receptor beta chains follows, all from one sample in a study of T cell responses to AZD1222 COVID-19 vaccine. Here immunoSEQ multiplex PCR was the method, and the copy in TCRdb shows in-frame clones only, minus some. Of over 150,000 clones listed, 88% are singletons. This material consisted of peripheral blood, taken on day 0 of AZD1222 vaccination. The source of these receptors is an adult in good health. Both conserved end residues are trimmed from each CDR3.

V gene,CDR3 protein
TRBV24-1,ATSDPTSSPYNEQF
TRBV27,ASSLSPLAASSYNEQF
TRBV9,ASSAPTHPGELF
TRBV15,ATGPRQGTNEKLF
TRBV28,ASSFTGSIDQPQH
TRBV10-1,ASSESGGSTDTQY
TRBV4-2,ASSQDRGGEEQF
TRBV4-1,ASSPESSYEQY
TRBV6-2/TRBV6-3,ASSYPGTTSYEQY
TRBV12-5,ASGLPNRDPSSYEQY
TRBV5-1,ASSPTVHEQF
TRBV9,ASSEPGQGNTEAF
TRBV19,ASSIGFGQGVGGYT
TRBV5-1,ASSLTGLNSNSPLH
TRBV29-1,SVLTGISTEAF
TRBV6-1,ASSESGTISYNEQF
TRBV18,ASSPGAGYEQY
TRBV10-3,AISEGVYSNQPQH
TRBV19,ASSISGAGGGYT
TRBV4-2,ASSQPGQWIEAF